The 9 T cell receptor beta chains presented below share a single source sample, sequenced in a study of cytomegalovirus exposure and HLA in healthy donors. The PCR ran on 60 Vbeta and 13 Jbeta primers. Generated by immunoSEQ multiplex PCR, the TCRdb table keeps only in-frame clones and is missing some. The sample holds fewer than 200,000 clones; 65% to 80% are singletons and the top ten take about 2%. Sequenced input: PBMCs. These receptors originate from a female donor in good health and CMV-seronegative.

The chain links TRBV5-5 to TRBJ2-3; D is perhaps TRBD1 (6 bases). V lost 1 base and J 4 bases, leaving 13 bases between the germline ends. Germline V gene sequence: CDR1 SGHKS, CDR2 YYEKEE (reference sequence). The CDR3 length is 15 residues. The CDR3 region is CASSLPGEFADTQYF. The CDR3, as DNA: TGTGCCAGCAGCTTGCCAGGGGAATTCGCAGATACGCAGTATTTT.

The chain joins TRBV9 to TRBJ1-4; tentative D call: TRBD1 (5 bases). Germline values: CDR1 SGDLS, CDR2 YYNGEE. The CDR3 is made up of 14 amino acids. Trimming cost V 7 bases and J 8 bases, with 18 bases left between them. The CDR3 DNA is TGTGCCAGCTCCCGAACAGGTTTAGGGGAAAAACTGTTTTTT. It yields the protein CASSRTGLGEKLFF.

This chain uses TRBV7-2 with TRBJ2-5; D gene uncertain. The germline V gene has CDR1 SGHTA and CDR2 FQGNSA. The CDR3 spans 12 residues. Trimming left V 5 bases short and J 5 bases short, with 9 bases between. CDR3 DNA: TGTGCCAGCAGCCAAATACAGGAGACCCAGTACTTC. Encoded protein: CASSQIQETQYF.

This clone was recorded only once. The chain links TRBV11-2 to TRBJ2-1, with TRBD2 identical over 8 bases. The CDR3 contains 15 residues. Germline CDR1 is SGHAT and CDR2 is FQNNGV. Trimming cost V 5 bases and J 9 bases; bases outside gene matches: 12. This CDR3 reads CASSRGREDLSEQFF. As DNA, the CDR3 is TGTGCCAGCAGCCGAGGGCGGGAGGACCTTAGTGAGCAGTTCTTC.

This chain uses TRBV2 with TRBJ1-4; maybe TRBD1 (6 bases). Looked up from germline, CDR1 is SNHLY and CDR2 is FYNNEI. V was pared by 6 bases and J by 3 bases, with 11 bases between. The CDR3 extends over 14 amino acids. The DNA for the CDR3 is TGTGCCAGCAGCCTACAGGGCGCTAATGAAAAACTGTTTTTT. The encoded protein is CASSLQGANEKLFF.

This clone has more than one count but fewer than ten. The rearrangement uses TRBV30 and TRBJ1-3; D remains unclear. Germline values: CDR1 GTSNPN, CDR2 SVGIG (reference sequence). The CDR3 sequence is 13 residues long. V lost 0 bases to trimming and J lost 4 bases, with 7 bases between them. The CDR3 bases are TGTGCCTGGAGTGTGCAGATCGGAAACACCATATATTTT. This translates into CAWSVQIGNTIYF.

The CDR3, as DNA: TGTGCCAGCAGTTACGGAAGGACAGGGGGTTCCTACGAGCAGTACTTC. Translating it yields CASSYGRTGGSYEQYF. The chain recombines TRBV6-5 with TRBJ2-5; TRBD1 matches 10 bases. Judging by the DNA end, TRBJ2-7 fits better; the J call may be wrong. This CDR3 spans 16 amino acids. CDR1 and CDR2 from the germline V gene are MNHEY and SVGAGI.

This rearrangement joins TRBV7-2 to TRBJ2-5; 9 bases agree with TRBD2. V shed 5 bases, J shed 4 bases, and the junction held 8 bases outside the gene matches. CDR1 SGHTA and CDR2 FQGNSA come from the germline V gene. The CDR3 length is 15 residues. The CDR3 bases are TGTGCCAGCAGCCGCCGGTCTAGCGGGACAGAGACCCAGTACTTC. This gives the protein CASSRRSSGTETQYF.

The genes are TRBV2 and TRBJ2-7; 9 positions agree with TRBD1. Per germline, CDR1 SNHLY and CDR2 FYNNEI. The CDR3 is made up of 13 amino acids. The V and J ends lost 7 bases and 6 bases, in that order; junction bases with no gene match: 7. As DNA, the CDR3 is TGTGCCAGCACCACGGACAGGGGCGGCGAGCAGTACTTC. Residues: CASTTDRGGEQYF.